These T cell receptor beta chains were read from a single sample in a study of vaccination and CD4 T cells after COVID-19. TCRdb recomputed calls from the PCR reads with MiXCR, one row per CDR3 protein. The sample includes 15,000 to 20,000 distinct CDR3 sequences, about three quarters seen only once; the top ten take approximately 16%. These receptors lack a known antigen. Specimen: CD4+ T cells from blood, cultured in vitro. All receptors come from a human donor who had recovered from COVID-19. CDR3s include the opening cysteine and the closing phenylalanine or tryptophan. D genes are given only for firm matches. Only part of the rows carry a size: once, few, many, or a class if the clone is expanded.

len	v_gene	d_gene	j_gene	abundance	CDR3nt	CDR3aa
15	TRBV11-3	.	TRBJ1-6	.	TGTGCCAGCAGCTTCCGAGGCGGTGATAATTCACCCCTCCACTTT	CASSFRGGDNSPLHF
14	TRBV20-1	.	TRBJ1-6	few	TGCAGTGCTAGGTCGGGACACCATAATTCACCCCTCCACTTT	CSARSGHHNSPLHF
18	TRBV24-1	TRBD2	TRBJ2-7	.	TGTGCCACCAGTGACCGGGGACTAGCGGGGGCCGTAGACTACGAGCAGTACTTC	CATSDRGLAGAVDYEQYF
14	TRBV20-1	TRBD2	TRBJ2-3	few	TGCAGTGCTAGGGCGGCGGGAGTGACAGATACGCAGTATTTT	CSARAAGVTDTQYF
15	TRBV20-1	.	TRBJ2-3	.	TGCAGTGCTAGCCCACTTCAGGAGGGCACAGATACGCAGTATTTT	CSASPLQEGTDTQYF
14	TRBV7-8	.	TRBJ2-5	.	TGTGCCAGCAGCTTAGTGGCGACGGACGAGACCCAGTACTTC	CASSLVATDETQYF
16	TRBV27	TRBD1	TRBJ2-5	.	TGTGCCAGCAGTCCCCAGCGAGGACAGGCTTGGGAGACCCAGTACTTC	CASSPQRGQAWETQYF
19	TRBV28	.	TRBJ2-2	.	TGTGCCAGCAGTCAACCTCAGGGTCGATCGCGTGCCTACACCGGGGAGCTGTTTTTT	CASSQPQGRSRAYTGELFF
12	TRBV11-3	.	TRBJ1-2	.	TGTGCCAGCAGGACGATCGAGTATGGCTACACCTTC	CASRTIEYGYTF
11	TRBV24-1	.	TRBJ2-1	.	TGTGCCACCAGTGATTTTAATGAGCAGTTCTTC	CATSDFNEQFF
17	TRBV7-3	TRBD1	TRBJ2-3	once	TGTGCCAGCAGCTTTATAGGGTCCTGGGACAGGGGAGATACGCAGTATTTT	CASSFIGSWDRGDTQYF
14	TRBV5-1	.	TRBJ1-2	.	TGCGCCAGCAGCCCGTTTCGGTCCATGTATGGCTACACCTTC	CASSPFRSMYGYTF
14	TRBV7-9	TRBD1	TRBJ1-5	.	TGTGCCAGCAGCGCAGGGACAGGGGATCAGCCCCAGCATTTT	CASSAGTGDQPQHF
12	TRBV27	.	TRBJ2-5	.	TGTGCCAGCAGTTCCTCTGGGGAGACCCAGTACTTC	CASSSSGETQYF
13	TRBV28	.	TRBJ2-7	.	TGTGCCAGCAGTCTCCGGGCCCCAGGGGAGCAGTACTTC	CASSLRAPGEQYF
15	TRBV5-1	TRBD2	TRBJ2-1	once	TGCGCCAGCAGCTTAACTAGCGGGATCGGCAATGAGCAGTTCTTC	CASSLTSGIGNEQFF
15	TRBV5-1	TRBD2	TRBJ2-5	.	TGCGCCAGCAGCAAAACTAGCGGGAGGGAGGAGACCCAGTACTTC	CASSKTSGREETQYF
17	TRBV27	TRBD1	TRBJ1-1	.	TGTGCCAGCAGTTTATCTCGACAGGGGTTGGGGGACACTGAAGCTTTCTTT	CASSLSRQGLGDTEAFF
14	TRBV15	.	TRBJ1-1	.	TGTGCCACCAAGACACGGCAAACGAACACTGAAGCTTTCTTT	CATKTRQTNTEAFF
13	TRBV6-1	.	TRBJ1-5	few	TGTGCCAGCAATGAAAGGACCGGGACATCCATCCATTTT	CASNERTGTSIHF
16	TRBV20-1	TRBD1	TRBJ1-5	.	TGCAGTGCTACCCCAGGGGGTGGGAAGAGCAATCAGCCCCAGCATTTT	CSATPGGGKSNQPQHF
15	TRBV6-2/TRBV6-3	TRBD1	TRBJ1-2	.	TGTGCCAGCAGTTACGGGGACAGTCCTAACTATGGCTACACCTTC	CASSYGDSPNYGYTF
15	TRBV6-1	TRBD1	TRBJ1-4	.	TGTGCCAGCAGAGACAGGGGGCGCGGTAATGAAAAACTGTTTTTT	CASRDRGRGNEKLFF
16	TRBV19	.	TRBJ1-5	.	TGTGCCAGTAGTAAAGGGACGGCCTATAGCAATCAGCCCCAGCATTTT	CASSKGTAYSNQPQHF
17	TRBV27	TRBD1	TRBJ1-6	.	TGTGCCAGCAGTTCTGCACAGGGGGCAGGTAGAATTTCACCCCTCCACTTT	CASSSAQGAGRISPLHF
13	TRBV6-5	.	TRBJ2-5	.	TGTGCCAGCAGTTACGGGCGAGAGCAGACCCAGTACTTC	CASSYGREQTQYF
14	TRBV6-2/TRBV6-3	.	TRBJ2-3	.	TGTGCCAGCAGTTACCGGGGGACCACAGATACGCAGTATTTT	CASSYRGTTDTQYF
13	TRBV2	.	TRBJ2-7	.	TGTGCCAGCAGTGGGACGAGGGGTAGGGAGCAGTACTTC	CASSGTRGREQYF
17	TRBV27	.	TRBJ1-6	few	TGTGCCAGCAGTTTATACCGTTTGGACAGCGTAAATTCACCCCTCCACTTT	CASSLYRLDSVNSPLHF
14	TRBV6-2/TRBV6-3	TRBD1	TRBJ1-1	.	TGTGCCAGCAGTTGGACAGGGGCTGGAGCTGAAGCTTTCTTT	CASSWTGAGAEAFF
17	TRBV6-4	.	TRBJ1-5	few	TGTGCCAGCAGTGACTCATTAGGGCAGGGATGGGATCAGCCCCAGCATTTT	CASSDSLGQGWDQPQHF
13	TRBV2	.	TRBJ2-5	once	TGTGCCATCGGAGGTTTAGGTACGGAGACCCAGTACTTC	CAIGGLGTETQYF
13	TRBV2	.	TRBJ1-1	.	TGTGCCAGCAGTACACAGGGTAAAACTGAAGCTTTCTTT	CASSTQGKTEAFF
15	TRBV14	.	TRBJ2-7	.	TGTGCCAGCAGTTTACGCCGGGACGGCTCCTACGAGCAGTACTTC	CASSLRRDGSYEQYF
17	TRBV19	.	TRBJ1-1	.	TGTGCCAGTAGTATAGCACCGAGGACGGCGATGAACACTGAAGCTTTCTTT	CASSIAPRTAMNTEAFF
15	TRBV27	TRBD1	TRBJ1-2	.	TGTGCCAGCAGTTTATGGTACAGGGGAATGGCTGGCTACACCTTC	CASSLWYRGMAGYTF
12	TRBV12-3/TRBV12-4	.	TRBJ1-2	.	TGTGCCAGCAGGTCCGGGGCGGGTGGCTACACCTTC	CASRSGAGGYTF
13	TRBV5-8	.	TRBJ2-7	.	TGTGCCAGCAGCATACTACAGGGAATACAGCAGTACTTC	CASSILQGIQQYF
16	TRBV28	TRBD1	TRBJ2-2	.	TGTGCCAGCAGCACCCGACAGGGAACGAACACCGGGGAGCTGTTTTTT	CASSTRQGTNTGELFF
13	TRBV24-1	TRBD1	TRBJ2-3	.	TGTGCCACTAGGGACAGGGTGGCAGATACGCAGTATTTT	CATRDRVADTQYF
14	TRBV20-1	.	TRBJ1-3	.	TGCAGTGCTCGAGACTCCGCCGGGGGCCGCACCATATATTTT	CSARDSAGGRTIYF
16	TRBV6-2/TRBV6-3	TRBD1	TRBJ1-1	.	TGTGCCAGCAGTTACGGCCCTACCCAGGGGGCCACTGAAGCTTTCTTT	CASSYGPTQGATEAFF
13	TRBV2	TRBD1	TRBJ1-2	.	TGTGCCAGCAGTCCCCAGGGGGTCTATGGCTACACCTTC	CASSPQGVYGYTF
15	TRBV18	TRBD1	TRBJ1-5	few	TGTGCCAGCTCACCGGACAGGGGTGGGAATCAGCCCCAGCATTTT	CASSPDRGGNQPQHF
14	TRBV9	.	TRBJ1-1	.	TGTGCCAGCACCCGGGGGGGCGGGGGCACTGAAGCTTTCTTT	CASTRGGGGTEAFF
12	TRBV5-4	.	TRBJ1-2	.	TGTGCCAGCAGCGGGGCAGGCTATGGCTACACCTTC	CASSGAGYGYTF
14	TRBV7-8	.	TRBJ1-5	.	TGTGCCAGCAGCGCAGGGGCTATCAATCAGCCCCAGCATTTT	CASSAGAINQPQHF
19	TRBV6-5	TRBD1	TRBJ1-1	.	TGTGCCAGCAGTTACTCGATTCTGGGACAGGGGATGGGGCGACCTGAAGCTTTCTTT	CASSYSILGQGMGRPEAFF
14	TRBV7-8	.	TRBJ1-1	.	TGTGCCAGCAGCTTAGTACAGGGGAACACTGAAGCTTTCTTT	CASSLVQGNTEAFF
12	TRBV20-1	.	TRBJ1-5	.	TGCAGTGCCGCGGAGAGCAATCAGCCCCAGCATTTT	CSAAESNQPQHF
12	TRBV6-1	.	TRBJ1-2	.	TGTGCCAGCAGTCTAAAGGGAAATGGCTACACCTTC	CASSLKGNGYTF
15	TRBV20-1	.	TRBJ1-3	.	TGCAGTGCTAGTATGCTGGGGAACTCTGGAAACACCATATATTTT	CSASMLGNSGNTIYF
17	TRBV20-1	TRBD1	TRBJ2-7	few	TGCAGTGCTAGACCACGCCCGGACAGGGGACCCTCCTACGAGCAGTACTTC	CSARPRPDRGPSYEQYF
15	TRBV20-1	.	TRBJ2-7	.	TGCAGTGCTAGAGCCAATAGCGTCTCCCTCTACGAGCAGTACTTC	CSARANSVSLYEQYF